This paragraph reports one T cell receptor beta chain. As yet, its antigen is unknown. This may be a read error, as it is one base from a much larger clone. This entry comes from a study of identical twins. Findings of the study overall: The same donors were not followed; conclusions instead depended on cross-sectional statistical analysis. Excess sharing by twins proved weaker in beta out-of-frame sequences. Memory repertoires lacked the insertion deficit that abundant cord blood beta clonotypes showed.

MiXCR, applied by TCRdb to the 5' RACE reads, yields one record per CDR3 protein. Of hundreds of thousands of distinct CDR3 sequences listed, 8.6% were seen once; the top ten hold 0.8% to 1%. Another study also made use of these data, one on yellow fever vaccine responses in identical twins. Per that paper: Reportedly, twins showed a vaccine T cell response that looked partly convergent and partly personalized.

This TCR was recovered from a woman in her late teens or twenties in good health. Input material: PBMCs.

The chain's CDR3 is CASSSWGPTREQYF. CDR3 in DNA: TGTGCCAGCAGCTCGTGGGGGCCTACTCGGGAGCAGTACTTC. This chain joins TRBV5-6 and TRBJ2-7; D possibly corresponds to TRBD1 (6 bases). The CDR3 extends over 14 amino acids. Trimming stripped 3 bases from V and 7 bases from J, with 17 bases between. In germline, CDR1 is SGHDT, CDR2 YYEEEE.